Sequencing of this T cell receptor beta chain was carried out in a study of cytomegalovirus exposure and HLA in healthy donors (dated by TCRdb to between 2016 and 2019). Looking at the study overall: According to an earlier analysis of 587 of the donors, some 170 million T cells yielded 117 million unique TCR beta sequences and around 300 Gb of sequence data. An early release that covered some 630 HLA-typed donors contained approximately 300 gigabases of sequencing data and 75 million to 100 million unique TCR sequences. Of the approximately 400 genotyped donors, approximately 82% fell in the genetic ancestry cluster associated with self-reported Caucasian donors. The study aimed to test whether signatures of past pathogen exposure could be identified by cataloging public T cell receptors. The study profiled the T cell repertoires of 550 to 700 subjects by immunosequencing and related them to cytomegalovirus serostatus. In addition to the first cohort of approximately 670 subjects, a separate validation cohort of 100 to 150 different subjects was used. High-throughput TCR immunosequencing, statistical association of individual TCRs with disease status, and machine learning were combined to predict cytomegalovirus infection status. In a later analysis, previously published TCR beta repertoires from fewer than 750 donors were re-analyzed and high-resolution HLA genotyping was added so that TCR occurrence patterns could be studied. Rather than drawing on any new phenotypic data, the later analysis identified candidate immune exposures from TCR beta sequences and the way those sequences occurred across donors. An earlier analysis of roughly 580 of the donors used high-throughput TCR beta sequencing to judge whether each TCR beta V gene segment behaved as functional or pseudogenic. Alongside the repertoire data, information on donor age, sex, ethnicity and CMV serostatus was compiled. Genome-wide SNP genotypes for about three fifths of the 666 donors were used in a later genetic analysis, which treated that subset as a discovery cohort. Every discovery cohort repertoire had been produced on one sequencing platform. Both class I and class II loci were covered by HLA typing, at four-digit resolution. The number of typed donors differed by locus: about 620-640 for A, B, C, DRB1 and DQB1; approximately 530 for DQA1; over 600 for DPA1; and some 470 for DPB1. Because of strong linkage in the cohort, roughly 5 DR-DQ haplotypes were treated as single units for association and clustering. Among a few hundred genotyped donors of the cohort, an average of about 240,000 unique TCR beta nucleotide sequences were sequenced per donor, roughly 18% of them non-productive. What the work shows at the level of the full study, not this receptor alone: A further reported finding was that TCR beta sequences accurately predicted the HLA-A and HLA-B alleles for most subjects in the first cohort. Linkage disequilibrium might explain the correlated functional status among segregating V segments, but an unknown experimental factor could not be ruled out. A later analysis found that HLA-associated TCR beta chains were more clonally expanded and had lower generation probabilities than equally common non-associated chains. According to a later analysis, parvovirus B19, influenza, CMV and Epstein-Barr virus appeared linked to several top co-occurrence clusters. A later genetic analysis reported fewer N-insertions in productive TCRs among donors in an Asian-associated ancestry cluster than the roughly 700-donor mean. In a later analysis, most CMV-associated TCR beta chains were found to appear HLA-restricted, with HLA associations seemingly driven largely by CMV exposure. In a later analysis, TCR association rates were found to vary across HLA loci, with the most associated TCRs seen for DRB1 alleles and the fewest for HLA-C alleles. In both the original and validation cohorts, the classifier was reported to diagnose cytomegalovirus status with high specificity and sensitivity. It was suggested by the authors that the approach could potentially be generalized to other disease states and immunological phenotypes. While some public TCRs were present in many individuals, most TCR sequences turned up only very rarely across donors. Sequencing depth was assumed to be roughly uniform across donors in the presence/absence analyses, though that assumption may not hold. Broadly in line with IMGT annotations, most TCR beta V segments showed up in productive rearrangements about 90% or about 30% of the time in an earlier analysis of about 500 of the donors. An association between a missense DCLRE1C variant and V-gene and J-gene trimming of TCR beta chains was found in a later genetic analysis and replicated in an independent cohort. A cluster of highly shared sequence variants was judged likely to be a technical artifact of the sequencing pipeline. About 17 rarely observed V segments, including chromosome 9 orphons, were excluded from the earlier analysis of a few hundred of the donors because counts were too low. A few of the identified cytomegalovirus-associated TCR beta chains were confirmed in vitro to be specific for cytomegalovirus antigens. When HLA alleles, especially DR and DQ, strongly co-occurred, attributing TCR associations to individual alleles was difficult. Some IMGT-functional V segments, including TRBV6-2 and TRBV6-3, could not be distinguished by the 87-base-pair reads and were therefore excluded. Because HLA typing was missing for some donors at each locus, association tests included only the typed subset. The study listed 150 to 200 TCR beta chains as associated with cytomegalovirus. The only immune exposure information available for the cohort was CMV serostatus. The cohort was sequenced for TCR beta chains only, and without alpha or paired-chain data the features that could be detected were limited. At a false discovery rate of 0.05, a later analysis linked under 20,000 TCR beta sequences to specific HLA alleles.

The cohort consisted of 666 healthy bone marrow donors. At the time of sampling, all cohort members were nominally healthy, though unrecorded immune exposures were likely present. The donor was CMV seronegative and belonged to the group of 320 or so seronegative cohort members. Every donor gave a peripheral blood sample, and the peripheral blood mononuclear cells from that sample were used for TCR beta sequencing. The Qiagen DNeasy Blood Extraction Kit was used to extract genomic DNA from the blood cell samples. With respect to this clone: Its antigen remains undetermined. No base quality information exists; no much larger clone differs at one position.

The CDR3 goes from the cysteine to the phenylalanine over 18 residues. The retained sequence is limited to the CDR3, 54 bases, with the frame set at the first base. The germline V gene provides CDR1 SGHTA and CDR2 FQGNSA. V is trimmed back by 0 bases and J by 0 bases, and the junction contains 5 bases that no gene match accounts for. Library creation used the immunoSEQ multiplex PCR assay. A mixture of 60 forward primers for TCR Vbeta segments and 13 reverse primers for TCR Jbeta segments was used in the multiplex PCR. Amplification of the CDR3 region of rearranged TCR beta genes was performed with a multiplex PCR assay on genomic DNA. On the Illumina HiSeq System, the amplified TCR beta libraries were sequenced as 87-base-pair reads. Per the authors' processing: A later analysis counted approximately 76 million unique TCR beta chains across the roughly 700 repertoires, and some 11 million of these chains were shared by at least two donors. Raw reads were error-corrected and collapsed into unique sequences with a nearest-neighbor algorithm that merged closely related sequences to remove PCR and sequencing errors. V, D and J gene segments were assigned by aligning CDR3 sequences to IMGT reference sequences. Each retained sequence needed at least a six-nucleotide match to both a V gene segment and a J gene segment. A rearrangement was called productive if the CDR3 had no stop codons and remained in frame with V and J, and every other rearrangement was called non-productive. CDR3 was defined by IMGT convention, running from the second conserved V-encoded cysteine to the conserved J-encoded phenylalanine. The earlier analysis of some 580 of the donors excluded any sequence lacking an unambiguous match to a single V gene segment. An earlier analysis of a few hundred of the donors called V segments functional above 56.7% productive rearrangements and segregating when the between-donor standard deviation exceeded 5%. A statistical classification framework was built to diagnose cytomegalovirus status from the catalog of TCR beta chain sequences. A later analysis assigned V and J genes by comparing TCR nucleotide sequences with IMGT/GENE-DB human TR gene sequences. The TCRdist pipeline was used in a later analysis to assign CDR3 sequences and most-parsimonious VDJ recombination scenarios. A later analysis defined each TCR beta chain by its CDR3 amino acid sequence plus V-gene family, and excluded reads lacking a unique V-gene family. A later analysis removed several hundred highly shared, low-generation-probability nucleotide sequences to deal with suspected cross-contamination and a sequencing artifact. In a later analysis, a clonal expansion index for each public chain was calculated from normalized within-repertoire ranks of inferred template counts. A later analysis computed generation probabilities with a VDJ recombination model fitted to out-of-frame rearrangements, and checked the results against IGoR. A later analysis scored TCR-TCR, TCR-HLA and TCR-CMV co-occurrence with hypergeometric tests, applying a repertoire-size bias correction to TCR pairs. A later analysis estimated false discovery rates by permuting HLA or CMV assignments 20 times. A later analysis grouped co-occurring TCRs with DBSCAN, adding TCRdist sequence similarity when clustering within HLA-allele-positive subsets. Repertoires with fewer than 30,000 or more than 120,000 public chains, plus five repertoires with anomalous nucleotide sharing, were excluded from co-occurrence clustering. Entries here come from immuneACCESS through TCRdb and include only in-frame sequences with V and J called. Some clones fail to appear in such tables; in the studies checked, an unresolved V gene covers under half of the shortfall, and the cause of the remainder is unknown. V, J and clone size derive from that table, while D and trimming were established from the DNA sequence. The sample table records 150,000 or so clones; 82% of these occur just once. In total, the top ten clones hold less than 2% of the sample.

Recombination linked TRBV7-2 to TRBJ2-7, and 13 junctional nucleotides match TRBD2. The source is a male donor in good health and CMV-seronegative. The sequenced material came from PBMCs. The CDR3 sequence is CASSLAGLAGISSYEQYF. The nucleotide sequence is TGTGCCAGCAGCTTAGCGGGACTAGCGGGGATTAGCTCCTACGAGCAGTACTTC.